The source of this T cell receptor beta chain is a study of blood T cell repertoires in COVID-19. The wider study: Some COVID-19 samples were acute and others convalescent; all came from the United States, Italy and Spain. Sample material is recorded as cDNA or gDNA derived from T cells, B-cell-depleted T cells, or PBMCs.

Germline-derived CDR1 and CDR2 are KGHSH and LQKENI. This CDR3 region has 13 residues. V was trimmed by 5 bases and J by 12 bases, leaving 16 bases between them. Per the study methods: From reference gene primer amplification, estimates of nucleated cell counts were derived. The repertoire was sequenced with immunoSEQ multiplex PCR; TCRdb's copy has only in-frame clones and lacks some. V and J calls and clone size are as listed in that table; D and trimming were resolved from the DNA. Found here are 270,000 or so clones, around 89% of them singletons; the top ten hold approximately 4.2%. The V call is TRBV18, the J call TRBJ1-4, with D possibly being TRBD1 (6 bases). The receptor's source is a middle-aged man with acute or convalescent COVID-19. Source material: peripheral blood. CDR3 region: CASSSNRDGELFF. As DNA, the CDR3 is TGTGCCAGCTCAAGTAACAGGGATGGGGAACTGTTTTTT.